This T cell receptor beta chain was captured in a study of blood T cell repertoires in COVID-19. The wider study: T cells, B-cell-depleted T cells, or PBMCs supplied cDNA or gDNA.

Repertoires were generated with immunoSEQ multiplex PCR, while TCRdb's copy carries only in-frame clones and drops some. This table has under 150,000 clones, approximately 86% appearing once. CDR1 and CDR2 from the germline V gene are MNHEY and SVGEGT. V was pared by 6 bases and J by 7 bases, with 9 bases of the junction left unmatched. The CDR3 extends over 15 amino acids. Material: peripheral blood. V and J are TRBV6-2 or TRBV6-3 and TRBJ2-1; 10 bases agree with TRBD2. The clonotype comes from a woman between 45 and 60 years old who had recovered from COVID-19. The CDR3 nucleotides are TGTGCCAGCAGCTTAAGCGGGGGGGCGGGTAATGAGCAGTTCTTC. This translates into CASSLSGGAGNEQFF.